What follows is one TCR beta chain and its context. Its matching antigen is unknown. This CDR3 is built from 15 residues. Trimming shortened V by 3 bases and J by 1 base, and 12 bases separated the two germline ends. Germline loops: CDR1 LNHDA, CDR2 SQIVND (reference sequence). The sample belongs to a study of tumor-infiltrating lymphocytes in localized non-small cell lung cancer. About the research overall: Several tumor histologies, both smoking statuses, and some post-neoadjuvant chemotherapy samples were included. Whole-study results and caveats: Compared with uninvolved lung, tumors showed higher T cell infiltration by TCRbeta sequencing. Different pieces of the same tissue went to different assays, confounding technical variation with intratumor heterogeneity. TCR sequencing covered a subset of patients with enough tissue.

Method: immunoSEQ multiplex PCR; TCRdb's copy keeps in-frame clones and lacks some. The repertoire includes about 13,000 clones, around 68% of them detected once, and about 8.5% sits in the top ten. The TCR comes from a human donor with non-small cell lung cancer. Material: lung tumor tissue. V gene TRBV19 combines with J gene TRBJ2-5; perhaps TRBD1 as D (7 bases). Here the CDR3 DNA reads TGTGCCAGTAGTATCCCAGGGGGGACCCAAGAGACCCAGTACTTC. Its protein is CASSIPGGTQETQYF.